This TCR beta chain was identified in a study of blood T cell repertoires in COVID-19. Study-wide background: Samples of COVID-19 (acute and convalescent) were obtained from the United States, Italy and Spain.

Sequencing was performed with immunoSEQ multiplex PCR; in TCRdb, only in-frame clones are kept and a portion is missing. The top ten clones hold 2.5% of a sample with 200,000 to 300,000 clones, about 91% of them seen once. This CDR3 is 18 amino acids long. Sequencing was performed on PBMCs or T cells enriched from blood (not recorded which). This rearrangement joins TRBV21-1 to TRBJ1-1; TRBD1 is the table's D call, not checked against the DNA. TRBV21-1 is marked as a pseudogene. The origin of this receptor is a middle-aged woman with acute COVID-19. The CDR3 DNA reads TGTGCCAGCAGCAAAATTGGGGGGACAGGGGAAATGAACACTGAAGCTTTCTTT. Amino acids: CASSKIGGTGEMNTEAFF.